A single TCR beta chain is shown here with its context. Its target is not known. The CDR3 spans 16 residues. Germline V CDR1 and CDR2: MNHNS, SASEGT. Method: immunoSEQ multiplex PCR; TCRdb's copy keeps in-frame clones and lacks some. The sample includes about 77,000 clones, about four fifths of them seen just once. The data are from a study of OX40 agonist ivuxolimab in advanced cancers. Study-wide findings and caveats: Expanded peripheral T cells had an undetermined antigen specificity.

The source of this sequence is an adult with an advanced solid tumor such as melanoma, head and neck, liver or kidney cancer. This sample comprised CD4+ or CD8+ T cells sorted from blood, obtained in a trial of the OX40 agonist ivuxolimab. The rearrangement links TRBV6-1 to TRBJ2-5, with 7 bases matching TRBD1. The DNA end favors TRBJ2-7, so the J call may be wrong. CDR3 DNA sequence: TGTGCCAGCAGTGAACGGGCAGGGGGTAAGGTCCACGAGCAGTACTTC. Its translation is CASSERAGGKVHEQYF.